Each of the 21 T cell receptor beta chains below was sequenced from the same sample in a study of shared clonotypes between healthy human individuals. Produced via immunoSEQ multiplex PCR; TCRdb's table is partial and in-frame only. The data contain millions of clones, roughly 92% of them seen just once; the ten biggest clones take up over 0.12%. Sequencing input: naive CD4+ T cells sorted from blood. Stated subset: CD45RA+ positively selected. The receptors originated from a man between 18 and 35 years old in good health.

The chain carries TRBV10-3 and TRBJ1-5; D is undetermined. Trimming stripped 0 bases from V and 0 bases from J, with 9 bases between. Germline CDR1 ENHRY, CDR2 SYGVKD. CDR3 size: 16 residues. As DNA, the CDR3 is TGTGCCATCAGTGAGTCACCCTTATATAGCAATCAGCCCCAGCATTTT. The encoded protein is CAISESPLYSNQPQHF.

About this clone itself: This sample also contains other DNA sequences that code for the same CDR3. The chain links TRBV2 to TRBJ1-5; D remains unclear. This CDR3 has 11 amino acids. Per germline, CDR1 SNHLY and CDR2 FYNNEI. The ends were cut back, 3 bases at V and 7 bases at J, with 4 bases in the middle. CDR3: CASSESQPQHF. CDR3 bases: TGTGCCAGCAGTGAGTCACAGCCCCAGCATTTT.

The chain combines TRBV19 with TRBJ2-6; no reliable D call. Germline CDR1 reads LNHDA; CDR2 reads SQIVND (reference sequence). Trimming took off 3 bases at V and 2 bases at J, with 8 bases between the two ends. The CDR3 totals 15 residues. CDR3 nucleotide sequence: TGTGCCAGTAGTATTCGAGAAACTGGGGCCAACGTCCTGACTTTC. This translates into CASSIRETGANVLTF. Combining the CDR3 with reference TRBV19 and TRBJ2-6 gives the whole variable domain DGGITQSPKYLFRKEGQNVTLSCEQNLNHDAMYWYRQDPGQGLRLIYYSQIVNDFQKGDIAEGYSVSREKKESFPLTVTSAQKNPTAFYLCASSIRETGANVLTFGAGSRLTVL.

The chain recombines TRBV28 with TRBJ1-2; TRBD1 aligns across 10 bases. The CDR3 consists of 16 residues. CDR1 is MDHEN, CDR2 SYDVKM, per germline. The junction had 15 bases not matched to a gene; V was cut back by 8 bases and J by 6 bases. CDR3 in DNA: TGTGCCAGCGTCCCGAGAGGGACAGGGGTTACGCATGGCTACACCTTC. As protein: CASVPRGTGVTHGYTF.

A remark on this clone: The sample has other DNA sequences that encode this CDR3 too. The V call is TRBV5-1, the J call TRBJ2-5; 8 bases align to TRBD2. Germline V gives CDR1 SGHRS, CDR2 YFSETQ. CDR3 length: 14 residues. With 1 base clipped from V and 1 base from J, the junction kept 0 bases outside the gene matches. The CDR3 reads CASSLRGGQETQYF. CDR3 nucleotide sequence: TGCGCCAGCAGCTTGCGGGGGGGCCAAGAGACCCAGTACTTC.

V and J are TRBV6-6 and TRBJ2-5; possibly TRBD1 for D (7 bases). Germline V gives CDR1 MNHNY, CDR2 SVGAGI (reference sequence). With 6 bases removed from V and 7 bases from J, the gap between germline ends came to 18 bases. The CDR3 is made up of 14 amino acids. CDR3 DNA sequence: TGTGCCAGCAGGCACGGAGGGACAGCGGGGACCCAGTACTTC. Amino acids: CASRHGGTAGTQYF.

This clone has only one observation. The chain links TRBV6-6 to TRBJ2-5; no clear D. This CDR3 has 14 residues. Germline V lookup: CDR1 MNHNY, CDR2 SVGAGI (reference sequence). V shed 6 bases and J shed 5 bases, with 16 bases lying between them. The CDR3 loop is CASRRQWVGETQYF. CDR3 nucleotides: TGTGCCAGCAGACGACAATGGGTGGGTGAGACCCAGTACTTC.

V is TRBV7-2 and J is TRBJ2-7; 11 nucleotides agree with TRBD2. V shed 5 bases and J 0 bases; nucleotides not matched to a gene: 3. CDR3 length equals 15 residues. CDR1 is SGHTA and CDR2 is FQGNSA in the germline V gene. In DNA form, the CDR3 reads TGTGCCAGCAGCCGACTAGCGGGGAGCTCCTACGAGCAGTACTTC. Translating gives CASSRLAGSSYEQYF.

This chain joins TRBV10-3 and TRBJ2-5, with D hard to call. The CDR3 is made up of 13 amino acids. Germline lookup yields CDR1 ENHRY and CDR2 SYGVKD. The ends were cut back, 8 bases at V and 12 bases at J, with 22 bases in the middle. This CDR3 reads CAIRPDSSVPKYF. CDR3 nucleotide sequence: TGTGCCATCCGCCCGGATTCCTCGGTCCCGAAGTACTTC.

The chain couples TRBV6-1 to TRBJ2-7; D call uncertain. Trimming cost V 7 bases and J 2 bases, with 18 bases left between them. Germline V gene data show CDR1 as MNHNS and CDR2 as SASEGT. There are 15 residues in the CDR3. CDR3 loop: CASTEEAGPTYEQYF. The DNA for the CDR3 is TGTGCCAGCACCGAAGAGGCAGGCCCAACCTACGAGCAGTACTTC.

This clone was seen just once. The chain carries TRBV7-2 and TRBJ2-1, with TRBD1 identical over 8 bases. J lost 2 bases, V lost 4 bases, and 4 bases had no gene match. Germline V gene data show CDR1 as SGHTA and CDR2 as FQGNSA. This CDR3 contains 15 residues. CDR3 sequence: CASSSGGAPYNEQFF. The CDR3 region has the DNA TGTGCCAGCAGCTCAGGGGGCGCACCCTACAATGAGCAGTTCTTC.

The chain combines TRBV7-9 with TRBJ2-3; D may be TRBD1 or TRBD2 (5 bases each). Germline-derived CDR1 and CDR2 are SEHNR and FQNEAQ (reference sequence). This CDR3 has 15 amino acids. Trimming removed 5 bases from V and 4 bases from J, with 16 bases in between. Here the CDR3 reads CASSTGRTEADTQYF. For the CDR3, the DNA is TGTGCCAGCAGCACGGGACGTACGGAAGCAGATACGCAGTATTTT.

This chain joins TRBV6-5 and TRBJ2-2, with D unclear. V was clipped by 7 bases and J by 4 bases, with 13 bases between them. CDR3 length equals 14 residues. Per the germline V gene, CDR1 is MNHEY and CDR2 is SVGAGI. In nucleotides, the CDR3 is TGTGCCAGCATGAGTGGGCCGGGCACCGGGGAGCTGTTTTTT. Translating it yields CASMSGPGTGELFF.

This chain uses TRBV5-1 with TRBJ2-5, with TRBD1 identical over 12 bases. V gave up 2 bases and J gave up 5 bases; unmatched junction bases: 7. This CDR3 has 16 amino acids. CDR1 is SGHRS and CDR2 is YFSETQ in the germline V gene. The DNA for the CDR3 is TGCGCCAGCAGCTTTACCGGGACAGGGGGCCAGGAGACCCAGTACTTC. Translation: CASSFTGTGGQETQYF. The complete variable domain, with remaining parts taken from reference TRBV5-1 and TRBJ2-5, reads KAGVTQTPRYLIKTRGQQVTLSCSPISGHRSVSWYQQTPGQGLQFLFEYFSETQRNKGNFPGRFSGRQFSNSRSEMNVSTLELGDSALYLCASSFTGTGGQETQYFGPGTRLLVL.

As regards this clone: Other DNA variants within this sample encode the same CDR3. This chain links TRBV5-1 with TRBJ2-3; no definite D call. Germline loops: CDR1 SGHRS, CDR2 YFSETQ. With 0 bases removed from V and 2 bases from J, the gap between germline ends came to 10 bases. CDR3 length: 15 residues. CDR3 coding DNA: TGCGCCAGCAGCTTGGAAGCGAGACTCACAGATACGCAGTATTTT. It yields the protein CASSLEARLTDTQYF.

V and J are TRBV18 and TRBJ2-1, with TRBD2 as a possible D gene (6 bases). The V gene's germline CDR1 is KGHSH and CDR2 LQKENI. Trimming took 4 bases from V and 5 from J, leaving 12 bases between them. The CDR3 runs 14 residues. The CDR3 sequence: CASSLTSIDNEQFF. The CDR3 bases are TGTGCCAGCTCACTGACTAGTATCGACAATGAGCAGTTCTTC.

The gene calls are TRBV10-2 and TRBJ2-6; 7 bases fit TRBD1. The CDR3 runs to 18 residues. The V gene end was trimmed by 4 bases and the J gene end by 0 bases; junction bases not matched to a gene: 9. Germline V CDR1 and CDR2: WSHSY, SAAADI. The CDR3 DNA is TGCGCCAGCAGTGGAGGGGGCGGATGGGGCTCTGGGGCCAACGTCCTGACTTTC. It codes for CASSGGGGWGSGANVLTF.

The rearrangement uses TRBV4-1 and TRBJ1-1; the match to TRBD1 covers 9 bases. The CDR3 is made up of 17 amino acids. Germline-derived CDR1 and CDR2 are MGHRA and YSYEKL. With V trimmed by 4 bases and J by 4 bases, 13 bases remained unmatched. CDR3 nucleotides: TGCGCCAGCAGCCCCTCAAACAGGGGGCGGGTTGGCACTGAAGCTTTCTTT. Amino acid sequence: CASSPSNRGRVGTEAFF.

This chain connects TRBV10-2 to TRBJ2-5, with D unresolved. The CDR3 spans 16 residues. CDR1 and CDR2 from the germline V gene are WSHSY and SAAADI. V was pared by 2 bases and J by 0 bases, with 13 bases between. Written as DNA, the CDR3 is TGCGCCAGCAGTGAGGAGTGGCCACAGTACCAAGAGACCCAGTACTTC. This encodes CASSEEWPQYQETQYF.

The genes are TRBV11-3 and TRBJ2-1; 11 nucleotides match TRBD2. CDR1 SGHNT and CDR2 YENEEA come from the germline V gene. This CDR3 spans 19 amino acids. V gave up 2 bases and J gave up 7 bases; unmatched junction bases: 16. CDR3: CASSLRGLAVLVARNEQFF. DNA for the CDR3: TGTGCCAGCAGCTTAAGGGGACTAGCGGTCCTCGTTGCGCGTAATGAGCAGTTCTTC.

J is TRBJ1-5 and V is TRBV7-6; D unclear. Trimming removed 1 base at V and 6 bases at J, with 28 bases between. The CDR3 extends over 20 amino acids. Germline values: CDR1 SGHVS, CDR2 FNYEAQ. The CDR3 loop is CASSLGLRGRRSKVGQPQHF. The CDR3 DNA reads as TGTGCCAGCAGCTTAGGTCTGAGAGGGCGGAGGTCGAAGGTAGGTCAGCCCCAGCATTTT.